Here is one T cell receptor (beta chain) with its context. Its antigen is undetermined. This sample was taken from a study of CXCR3-negative and CXCR3-positive naive CD8 T cells. cDNA libraries for TRB were generated by 5' RACE incorporating UMI labels. From its re-call of the 5' RACE reads, TCRdb lists each CDR3 protein once, without DNA. The sample has about 140,000 distinct CDR3 sequences, and its top ten clones hold over 0.35%. Study conclusions and caveats: In CXCR3-positive naive cells, the TRB CDR3s were more hydrophobic than in CXCR3-negative naive cells.

The CDR3 has 14 residues. Per germline, CDR1 SNHLY and CDR2 FYNNEI. The specimen was naive CXCR3+ CD8+ T cells from blood. Subset indicated: CD45RO-CCR7+CD27+CD95- naive CD8+ T cells expressing CXCR3 (TNR3+). The sequence derives from a human donor in good health. Some clones in this sample may be carry-over from other donors' samples. The chain carries TRBV2 and TRBJ2-1. The CDR3 loop reads CASSEGKYYNEQFF.